This T cell receptor beta chain came from a study of cytomegalovirus exposure and HLA in healthy donors. Study conclusions and caveats: Sequencing had likely introduced a cluster of highly shared sequence variants as an artifact.

The V gene lost 1 base and the J gene lost 7 bases, with 10 bases spanning the gap. The CDR3 sequence is 13 residues long. Germline lookup yields CDR1 SGHTA and CDR2 FQGNSA. Researchers ran the PCR with 60 Vbeta and 13 Jbeta primers. TCRdb's copy holds only in-frame clones and misses some; the assay was immunoSEQ multiplex PCR. The sample carries more than 85,000 clones, 73% recorded once. In the case of this clone: Its antigen remains unknown. This same CDR3 is encoded by further DNA sequences in the sample.

Unrecorded immune exposures were likely, despite nominal health at sampling. The clonotype was recovered from a man aged 40-49 years in good health and CMV-seronegative. The chain is built from TRBV7-2 and TRBJ1-1, with D possibly being TRBD1 (5 bases). Specimen: PBMCs. CDR3 nucleotide sequence: TGTGCCAGCAGCTTAGGCCCGGGGGGTGAAGCTTTCTTT. Translated: CASSLGPGGEAFF.